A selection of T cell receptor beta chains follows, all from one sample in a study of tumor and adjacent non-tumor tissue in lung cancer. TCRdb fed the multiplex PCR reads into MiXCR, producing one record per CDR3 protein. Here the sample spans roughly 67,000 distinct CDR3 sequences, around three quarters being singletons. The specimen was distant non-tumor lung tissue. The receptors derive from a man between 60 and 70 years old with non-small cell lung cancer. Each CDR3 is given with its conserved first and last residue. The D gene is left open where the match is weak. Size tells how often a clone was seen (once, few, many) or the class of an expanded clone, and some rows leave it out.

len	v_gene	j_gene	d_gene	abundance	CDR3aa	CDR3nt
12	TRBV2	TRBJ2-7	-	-	CASSQCPYEQYF	TGTGCCAGCAGCCAGTGTCCCTACGAGCAGTACTTC
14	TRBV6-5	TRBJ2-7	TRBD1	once	CASSYGTGIYEQYF	TGTGCCAGTAGTTACGGGACAGGAATCTACGAGCAATACTTC
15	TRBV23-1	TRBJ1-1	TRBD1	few	CASSPGQDPNTEAFF	TGCGCCAGTTCCCCGGGACAGGATCCGAACACTGAAGCTTTCTTT
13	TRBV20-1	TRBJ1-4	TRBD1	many	CSAGQGGRMQLFF	TGCAGTGCTGGACAGGGAGGACGGATGCAACTGTTTTTT
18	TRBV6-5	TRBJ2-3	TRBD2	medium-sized	CASSYSPSLAGGPYTQYF	TGTGCCAGCAGTTACTCTCCATCACTAGCGGGAGGGCCTTATACGCAGTATTTT
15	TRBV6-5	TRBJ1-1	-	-	CVSSYSRRGVAGAFF	TGTGTCAGCAGTTACTCCCGCAGGGGTGTGGCTGGAGCTTTCTTT
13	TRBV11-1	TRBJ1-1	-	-	CDSGLAQGPVVFF	TGTGACAGCGGCTTAGCGCAGGGGCCTGTAGTTTTCTTT
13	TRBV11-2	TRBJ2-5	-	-	CASGLILQETQYF	TGTGCCAGCGGTTTAATACTGCAAGAGACCCAGTACTTC
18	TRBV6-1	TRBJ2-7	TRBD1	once	CASSYEPGQQLSYYEQYF	TGTGCCAGCAGTTACGAACCGGGACAGCAGCTAAGCTACTACGAGCAGTACTTC
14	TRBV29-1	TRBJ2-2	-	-	CSPTRGRGTGELLF	TGCAGCCCGACCAGAGGCCGCGGCACCGGGGAGCTGCTTTTT
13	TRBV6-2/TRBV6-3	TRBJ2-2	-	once	CASRYSYTGELSF	TGTGCCAGCAGATACTCTTATACCGGGGAGCTGTCTTTT
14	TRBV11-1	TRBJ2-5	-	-	CASSKGTYQETLYF	TGTGCCAGCAGCAAAGGCACGTACCAAGAGACACTGTACTTC
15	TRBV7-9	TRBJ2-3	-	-	CANSLAKGFTDTQYF	TGTGCCAACAGCTTAGCGAAGGGCTTCACAGATACGCAGTATTTT
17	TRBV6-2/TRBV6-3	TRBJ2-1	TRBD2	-	CASSYNMRGSLPPELFF	TGTGCCAGCAGTTACAATATGCGCGGGAGTTTGCCCCCTGAGCTGTTCTTC
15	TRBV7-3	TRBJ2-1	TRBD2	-	CASSHSGSSYKEQFF	TGTGCCAGCAGCCATAGCGGGAGCTCCTACAAAGAGCAGTTCTTC
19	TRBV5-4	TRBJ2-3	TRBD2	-	CASSMAFTAGGRGTDTQYF	TGTGCCAGCAGCATGGCGTTTACGGCTGGCGGGAGGGGGACAGATACGCAGTATTTT
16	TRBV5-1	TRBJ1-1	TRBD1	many	CASSLELRGPDTEAFF	TGCGCCAGCAGCTTAGAATTAAGGGGGCCGGACACTGAAGCTTTCTTT
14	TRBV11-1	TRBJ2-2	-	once	CASSYISDTGELFF	TGTGCCAGCAGCTATATTAGCGACACTGGGGAGCTGTTTTTT
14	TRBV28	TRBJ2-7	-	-	CASNAPRVPYEQYF	TGTGCCAGCAATGCCCCAAGGGTTCCCTACGAACAGTACTTC
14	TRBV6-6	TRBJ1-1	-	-	CASTARTRGTDAFF	TGTGCCAGCACTGCCCGGACACGGGGGACTGATGCTTTCTTT
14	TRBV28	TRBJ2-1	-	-	CAQQGTTSYNEHFF	TGTGCCCAGCAGGGAACGACAAGCTACAATGAGCACTTCTTC